This T cell receptor (beta chain) was observed in a study of blood T cell repertoires in COVID-19. Clones were read by immunoSEQ multiplex PCR, and TCRdb kept only the in-frame ones, dropping some. The table records 130,000 to 150,000 clones, 80% to 90% of them present only once. The TCR comes from a man younger than 30 with COVID-19, enrolled during active disease. Sequenced material: peripheral blood.

The CDR3 DNA sequence: TGCGCCAGCAGCGCCCGGCTGCGGTCCTACGAGCAGTACTTC. Translation: CASSARLRSYEQYF. The rearrangement links TRBV5-1 to TRBJ2-7; D gene ambiguous. V gave up 4 bases and J gave up 1 base, with 12 bases separating them. This CDR3 region has 14 residues. Germline CDR1 SGHRS, CDR2 YFSETQ.